This T cell receptor (beta chain) was found in a study of brain T cells in children with intractable seizures. Study results and caveats: Only CDR3 sequence similarity suggested viral specificity, without known HCMV serostatus. Clones missing pre-surgery may reflect undersampling of that blood sample.

This CDR3 contains 13 residues. Per the germline V gene, CDR1 is SGHTA and CDR2 is FQGNSA. Trimming took 5 bases from V and 3 from J, leaving 11 bases between them. The time point here: blood from clinic visit 5 months post-surgery; TSC patient then seizure free. Sequencing was limited to surgery cases with top T cell transcript signatures in brain tissue. Patients received at least one anti-epileptic drug before surgery. This clone has just one count. Its antigen remains unidentified. TCRdb's table, derived via immunoSEQ multiplex PCR, lists solely in-frame clones and lacks some. In the table there are hundreds of thousands of clones, about 93% of which are singletons.

The sequencing here drew on peripheral blood, taken more than 4 months after surgery. J is TRBJ2-7 and V is TRBV7-2; D may be TRBD2 (5 bases). The receptor was derived from a boy in the first two years of life with tuberous sclerosis and intractable seizures. The CDR3 loop reads CASSLSEGYEQYF. CDR3 coding DNA: TGTGCCAGCAGCCTATCAGAGGGCTACGAGCAGTACTTC.